The rows below give T cell receptor beta chains drawn from one sample of a study of beta chain features in type 1 diabetes. TCRdb's table, derived via immunoSEQ multiplex PCR, lists solely in-frame clones and lacks some. The sample yields approximately 300,000 clones, about 10% seen once. Material: naive CD4+ T cells from blood. The receptors here all came from a woman under 40 in good health. Each CDR3 is given with its conserved first and last residue. D genes are given only for firm matches. A row's size may be missing; if present it is once, few, many or a size class.

D: -; size: -; J: TRBJ2-7; V: TRBV28; DNA: TGTGCCAGCAGGGGAGACAGGAAGCTAGGTTCGGGCGAGTGGTACGAGCAGTACTTC; CDR3: CASRGDRKLGSGEWYEQYF
D: -; size: few; J: TRBJ2-3; V: TRBV5-6; DNA: TGTGCCAGCAGCGACCAACAGGGCGTCACAGATACGCAGTATTTT; CDR3: CASSDQQGVTDTQYF
D: TRBD1; size: -; J: TRBJ2-7; V: TRBV15; DNA: TGTGCCACCAGCAGAGTCGGGACAGGGTCACTCTACGAGCAGTACTTC; CDR3: CATSRVGTGSLYEQYF
D: TRBD1; size: few; J: TRBJ1-2; V: TRBV9; DNA: TGTGCCAGCAGCCGCTCGGACAGGGGCGGCTACACCTTC; CDR3: CASSRSDRGGYTF
D: -; size: -; J: TRBJ2-5; V: TRBV7-2; DNA: TGTGCCAGCAGCTCTTTAGAGACCCAGTACTTC; CDR3: CASSSLETQYF
D: -; size: -; J: TRBJ1-2; V: TRBV11-2; DNA: TGTGCCAGCAGCTTTCCAGGGCCTGGCTATGGCTACACCTTC; CDR3: CASSFPGPGYGYTF
D: -; size: -; J: TRBJ1-1; V: TRBV19; DNA: TGTGCCAGTAGGGGCGGGGAAGCGAACACTGAAGCTTTCTTT; CDR3: CASRGGEANTEAFF
D: TRBD1; size: -; J: TRBJ1-3; V: TRBV5-1; DNA: TGCGCCAGCAGCCAGGACAGGGTTCGATCTGGAAACACCATATATTTT; CDR3: CASSQDRVRSGNTIYF
D: -; size: once; J: TRBJ2-2; V: TRBV7-2; DNA: TGTGCCAGCATCCGGGGGATAAACACCGGGGAGCTGTTTTTT; CDR3: CASIRGINTGELFF
D: TRBD2; size: few; J: TRBJ2-1; V: TRBV30; DNA: TGTGCCTGGAGTTCTAGCGGGAATGAGCAGTTCTTC; CDR3: CAWSSSGNEQFF
D: TRBD1; size: -; J: TRBJ1-5; V: TRBV15; DNA: TGTGCCACCAGCAGAGATCCAGAAACAGGGGGCTATCAGCCCCAGCATTTT; CDR3: CATSRDPETGGYQPQHF
D: -; size: -; J: TRBJ2-7; V: TRBV5-1; DNA: TGCGCCAGCAGCTGGACAGTCCCGTCCTACGAGCAGTACTTC; CDR3: CASSWTVPSYEQYF
D: TRBD1; size: few; J: TRBJ2-7; V: TRBV30; DNA: TGTGCCTGGAGCCAGGGGGCTTCCTACGAGCAGTACTTC; CDR3: CAWSQGASYEQYF
D: TRBD1; size: few; J: TRBJ2-7; V: TRBV10-3; DNA: TGTGCCATCTCCTCGCAGGGGGCTTACGAGCAGTACTTC; CDR3: CAISSQGAYEQYF
D: TRBD2; size: few; J: TRBJ2-1; V: TRBV6-5; DNA: TGTGCCAGCAGTCCCGGGACTAGCGGGAGAAATGAGCAGTTCTTC; CDR3: CASSPGTSGRNEQFF
D: TRBD1; size: -; J: TRBJ2-1; V: TRBV7-2; DNA: TGTGCCAGCAGCTCTTCACAGGGGGCGGGAGAGCAGTTCTTC; CDR3: CASSSSQGAGEQFF
D: TRBD2; size: few; J: TRBJ2-7; V: TRBV6-5; DNA: TGTGCCAGCAGTTACTCGCGGACTAGCGGGAGGTACGAGCAGTACTTC; CDR3: CASSYSRTSGRYEQYF
D: -; size: few; J: TRBJ1-2; V: TRBV9; DNA: TGTGCCAGCAGCCCGAGACAGGATACTAACTATGGCTACACCTTC; CDR3: CASSPRQDTNYGYTF
D: -; size: -; J: TRBJ1-5; V: TRBV19; DNA: TGTGCCAGTAGACAGGTCAATCAGCCCCAGCATTTT; CDR3: CASRQVNQPQHF
D: TRBD1; size: few; J: TRBJ1-2; V: TRBV29-1; DNA: TGCAGCGTTGGGACAGGGACGCTCGGCTACACCTTC; CDR3: CSVGTGTLGYTF
D: -; size: few; J: TRBJ2-7; V: TRBV29-1; DNA: TGCAGCGCGACGCGGGGGCAGGCTAGCTCCTACGAGCAGTACTTC; CDR3: CSATRGQASSYEQYF
D: -; size: -; J: TRBJ2-3; V: TRBV4-2; DNA: TGTGCCAGCAGCCAAGACTCGACAGAATCACTCTCAGATACGCAGTATTTT; CDR3: CASSQDSTESLSDTQYF
D: TRBD2; size: few; J: TRBJ2-5; V: TRBV4-2; DNA: TGTGCCAGCAGCCAAGATCAGGCTAGCGGGAGTTTCGAGGGTAGACAAGAGACCCAGTACTTC; CDR3: CASSQDQASGSFEGRQETQYF
D: TRBD2; size: -; J: TRBJ2-1; V: TRBV5-1; DNA: TGCGCCAGCAGCCCCAGGACTAGCGCTGCCCGGAATGAGCAGTTCTTC; CDR3: CASSPRTSAARNEQFF
D: -; size: -; J: TRBJ2-1; V: TRBV6-4; DNA: TGTGCCAGCAGTGACCAACTGGTACAGGTGCGGAATGAGCAGTTCTTC; CDR3: CASSDQLVQVRNEQFF
D: -; size: few; J: TRBJ2-2; V: TRBV7-2; DNA: TGTGCCAGCAGCTTCCGCAGGGGCTCCGGGGAGCTGTTTTTT; CDR3: CASSFRRGSGELFF
D: -; size: few; J: TRBJ2-1; V: TRBV29-1; DNA: TGCAGCGGAAGGGGAAGCTCCTACAATGAGCAGTTCTTC; CDR3: CSGRGSSYNEQFF
D: TRBD2; size: -; J: TRBJ2-2; V: TRBV29-1; DNA: TGCAGCGACCAAAAAGCGGGATCGGGTACCGGGGAGCTGTTTTTT; CDR3: CSDQKAGSGTGELFF
D: -; size: few; J: TRBJ2-7; V: TRBV5-6; DNA: TGTGCCAGCAGCACAACATCGGGCCTAGCTCCCTACGAGCAGTACTTC; CDR3: CASSTTSGLAPYEQYF
D: TRBD1; size: -; J: TRBJ2-5; V: TRBV7-3; DNA: TGTGCCAGCAGCCTCACAGGGGGCCAAGAGACCCAGTACTTC; CDR3: CASSLTGGQETQYF
D: -; size: -; J: TRBJ2-1; V: TRBV29-1; DNA: TGCAGCGCCGGGCAGGGATCCTACAATGAGCAGTTCTTC; CDR3: CSAGQGSYNEQFF